The present entry profiles one T cell receptor beta chain with its context. The antigen is undetermined. The length of the CDR3 is 15 residues. Trimming cost V 6 bases and J 0 bases; bases outside gene matches: 5. In germline, CDR1 is MGHDK, CDR2 SYGVNS. This record comes from a study of T-cell reconstitution after alpha-beta-depleted transplantation in children. The library targeted TCRbeta and was prepared with unique molecular identifiers. One entry per CDR3 protein results from TCRdb running MiXCR on the PCR reads. The table shows about 470,000 distinct CDR3 sequences, with around 46% occurring only once. Whole-study findings and limits: Some patients' high day-60 TCRbeta diversity was traced to surviving recipient T cells and thymic progenitors. One year after transplant, T-cell counts and diversity came mostly from newly produced T cells. Several hundred rapidly expanded clones from non-depleted graft cells reportedly supplied alpha-beta T cells about two months post-transplant.

V usage is TRBV25-1 and J usage is TRBJ2-3; TRBD2 matches 8 bases. The source was PBMCs, collected before TCRalphabeta/CD19-depleted stem cell transplant. This TCR came from a girl aged 2-10 years with aplastic anemia, due to receive a stem cell transplant. The CDR3 protein is CASRGLAGSTDTQYF. The CDR3 bases are TGTGCCAGCAGGGGTTTAGCGGGAAGCACAGATACGCAGTATTTT.